These T cell receptor beta chains were read from a single sample in a study of T cell responses to AZD1222 COVID-19 vaccine. Profiling relied on immunoSEQ multiplex PCR, and the TCRdb table lists in-frame clones only, not all of them. The top ten hold 5% of the sample, which has some 150,000 clones, approximately 89% seen once. The sequenced sample was peripheral blood, obtained on day 0 of AZD1222 vaccination. These receptors were collected from an adult in good health. The CDR3 runs from the conserved cysteine through the conserved F or W. Each record gives: D gene, V gene, clone size, J gene, CDR3 DNA, CDR3 protein. The D gene is left open where the match is weak. A clone size is listed for some rows: how often the clone was seen (once, few, many), or a class if it is expanded.

TRBD2	TRBV5-8	once	TRBJ2-1	TGTGCCAGCAGCTTGAATAGCGGGAGGGCCCGCGTCTGGGATGAGCAGTTCTTC	CASSLNSGRARVWDEQFF
-	TRBV4-3	-	TRBJ2-5	TGCGCCAGCAGCCAAGAAGTTTTTCGCCGAGAGACCCAGTACTTC	CASSQEVFRRETQYF
-	TRBV5-5	-	TRBJ1-5	TGTGCCAGCAGCTTGGCAAGGTTCAGGGGCAATCAGCCCCAGCATTTT	CASSLARFRGNQPQHF
-	TRBV19	once	TRBJ1-2	TGTGCCAGTAGTGAATCAGGGGCAGGCTCTAACTATGGCTACACCTTC	CASSESGAGSNYGYTF
-	TRBV12-3/TRBV12-4	-	TRBJ1-1	TGTGCCAGCAGTTTTCGGAGCTATGAAGCTTTCTTT	CASSFRSYEAFF
-	TRBV19	-	TRBJ2-5	TGTGCCAGTAGTAACCCCCGGCTGGGGGAAGAGACCCAGTACTTC	CASSNPRLGEETQYF
-	TRBV28	-	TRBJ2-7	TGTGCCAGCAGGGTTTCGTCCTACGAGCAGTACTTC	CASRVSSYEQYF
TRBD2	TRBV4-1	-	TRBJ2-5	TGCGCCAGCAGCCAAGAAGGGAGGGAGGGGGAGACCCAGTACTTC	CASSQEGREGETQYF
-	TRBV3-1/TRBV3-2	-	TRBJ1-2	TGTGCCAGCAGCCAAGCTCGGGGGCTAGGTGGCTACACCTTC	CASSQARGLGGYTF
-	TRBV11-2	-	TRBJ2-5	TGTGCCAGCAGCTTAATCATGACGGGAACCCAAGAGACCCAGTACTTC	CASSLIMTGTQETQYF
TRBD2	TRBV6-5	-	TRBJ2-5	TGTGCCAGCAGTTCCGAACCCGGGACTAGCGGGAGCCCCTACTTC	CASSSEPGTSGSPYF